The source of this TCR beta chain is a study of T cells in Graves' hyperthyroidism and ophthalmopathy. The germline V gene has CDR1 DFQATT and CDR2 SNEGSKA (reference sequence). V was pared by 0 bases and J by 0 bases, with 14 bases between. This CDR3 spans 17 amino acids. This clonotype turned up a few times. The antigen remains unidentified. Study outcomes and limitations: Progression to ophthalmopathy was predicted a median of about six months early.

The authors deemed Graves' hyperthyroidism stable absent ophthalmopathy progression within 18 months. Lactation, pregnancy, other autoimmune disease or uncontrolled infection led to exclusion of patients. 10 ml fresh peripheral blood yielded the PBMCs. The investigators amplified TCR beta CDR3 regions from RNA transcripts. RT-PCR in the first round (using the HTBI primer set) targeted the TCR CDR3. TCRdb called the multiplex PCR reads again in MiXCR, with one record for every CDR3 protein. The table has 300,000 to 450,000 distinct CDR3 sequences, around 25% seen once; the top ten hold 73%. The chain couples TRBV20-1 to TRBJ2-2, with no clear D. The sequence derives from a man between 45 and 60 years old with Graves' hyperthyroidism. Sequenced: blood. The CDR3 loop is CSARDIRGTSNTGELFF. The CDR3 DNA reads as TGCAGTGCTAGAGATATTCGCGGTACGTCGAACACCGGGGAGCTGTTTTTT.